This is a list of T cell receptor beta chains from one sample in a study. From the RT-PCR reads, TCRdb called clonotypes with MiXCR, one entry per CDR3 protein. This sample has about 680,000 distinct CDR3 sequences, with 13% to 15% found just once. Specimen: memory CD4+ T cells from blood. The receptors stem from a female donor in good health, serving as a healthy control. CDR3s include the opening cysteine and the closing phenylalanine or tryptophan. The D gene is left open where the match is weak. The size field is filled for only some rows; it gives once, few, many or a size class.

few TRBJ1-4 TRBD1 TRBV5-1 TGCGCCAGCAGTCGGGAACCGACAGGGCGGAATGAAAAACTGTTTTTT CASSREPTGRNEKLFF
many TRBJ1-6 . TRBV20-1 TGCAGTGCTAGAGCACAGGGATACATTCAACCCCTCCACTTT CSARAQGYIQPLHF
. TRBJ1-1 . TRBV20-1 TGCAGTGCTACCAAGTGGGGGGCAGACACTGAAGCTTTCTTT CSATKWGADTEAFF
. TRBJ2-2 . TRBV6-2/TRBV6-3 TGTGCCAGCAGTTACTCGACAGCTTCCACGAACACCGGGGAGCTGTTTTTT CASSYSTASTNTGELFF
. TRBJ2-5 TRBD2 TRBV5-1 TGCGCCAGCAGCTTGAGGCCTAGCGGGAGGGGGGACCAAGAGACCCAGTACTTC CASSLRPSGRGDQETQYF
. TRBJ1-5 TRBD1 TRBV6-2/TRBV6-3 TGTGCCAGCAAAACAGGGGGGGGCAATCAGCCCCAGCATTTT CASKTGGGNQPQHF
. TRBJ2-1 TRBD2 TRBV12-3/TRBV12-4 TGTGCCAGCAGTTTTAGGGGCGGGGGGACTAGCGGGAGGCAACACAATGAGCAGTTCTTC CASSFRGGGTSGRQHNEQFF
many TRBJ1-1 . TRBV7-2 TGTGCCAGCAGCGCCGACTTTCGGTGGACTGAAGCTTTCTTT CASSADFRWTEAFF
few TRBJ1-3 TRBD1 TRBV20-1 TGCAGTGCCGTCGACAGGGGGACCGGAAACACCATATATTTT CSAVDRGTGNTIYF
many TRBJ2-1 TRBD2 TRBV28 TGTGCCAGCAGTTCCCTCGTGCTAGCGGCGAGCAGAATCTTC CASSSLVLAASRIF
many TRBJ2-1 . TRBV12-3/TRBV12-4 TGTGCCAGCAGTTTGGGTGATACAGGCAATGAGCAGTTCTTC CASSLGDTGNEQFF
few TRBJ2-3 TRBD1 TRBV4-3 TGCGCCAGCAGCCAATTGGACAGGGGAGGGACAGATACGCAGTATTTT CASSQLDRGGTDTQYF
. TRBJ2-6 . TRBV5-5 TGTGCCAGCAGCATTACAGTCTCTGGGGCCAACGTCCTGACTTTC CASSITVSGANVLTF
many TRBJ2-1 TRBD2 TRBV5-5 TGTGCCAGCAGCTTAGAGGGTAGCGGGGGGTACAATGAGCAGTTCTTC CASSLEGSGGYNEQFF
. TRBJ2-3 TRBD2 TRBV9 TGTGCCAGCAGCGTAGAGGCTAGCGGGGCCCGCACAGATACGCAGTATTTT CASSVEASGARTDTQYF